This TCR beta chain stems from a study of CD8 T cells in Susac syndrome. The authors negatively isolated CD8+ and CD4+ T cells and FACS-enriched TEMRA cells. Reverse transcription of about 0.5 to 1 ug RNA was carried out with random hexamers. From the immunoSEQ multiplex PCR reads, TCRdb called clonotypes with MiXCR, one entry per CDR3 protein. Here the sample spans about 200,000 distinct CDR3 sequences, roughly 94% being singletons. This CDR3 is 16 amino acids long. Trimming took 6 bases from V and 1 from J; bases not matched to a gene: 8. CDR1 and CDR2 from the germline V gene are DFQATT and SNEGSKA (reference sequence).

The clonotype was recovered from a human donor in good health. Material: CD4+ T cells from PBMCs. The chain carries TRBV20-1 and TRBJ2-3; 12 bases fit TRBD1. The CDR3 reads CSALVGTGGGTDTQYF. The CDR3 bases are TGCAGTGCCCTCGTAGGGACAGGGGGCGGCACAGATACGCAGTATTTT.